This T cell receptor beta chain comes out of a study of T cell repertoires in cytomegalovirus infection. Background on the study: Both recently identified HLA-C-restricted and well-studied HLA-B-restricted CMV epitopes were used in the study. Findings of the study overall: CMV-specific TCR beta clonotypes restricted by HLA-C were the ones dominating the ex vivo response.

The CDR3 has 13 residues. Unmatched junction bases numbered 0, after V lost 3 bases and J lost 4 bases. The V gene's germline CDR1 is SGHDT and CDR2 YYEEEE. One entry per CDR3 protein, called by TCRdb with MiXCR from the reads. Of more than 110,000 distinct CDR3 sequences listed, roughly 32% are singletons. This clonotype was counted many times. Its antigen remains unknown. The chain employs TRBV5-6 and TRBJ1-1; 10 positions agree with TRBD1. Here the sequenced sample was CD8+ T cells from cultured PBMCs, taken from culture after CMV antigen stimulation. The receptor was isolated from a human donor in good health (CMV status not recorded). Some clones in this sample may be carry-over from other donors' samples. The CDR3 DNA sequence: TGTGCCAGCAGCTGGGACAGGGGCACTGAAGCTTTCTTT. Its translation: CASSWDRGTEAFF. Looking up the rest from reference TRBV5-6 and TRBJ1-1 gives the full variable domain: DAGVTQSPTHLIKTRGQQVTLRCSPKSGHDTVSWYQQALGQGPQFIFQYYEEEERQRGNFPDRFSGHQFPNYSSELNVNALLLGDSALYLCASSWDRGTEAFFGQGTRLTVV.